This passage covers 11 T cell receptor beta chains from one sample sequenced in a study of CD8+ T cells in alopecia areata (dated by TCRdb to 2016 to 2019). To prepare the library, the immunoSEQ multiplex PCR assay was applied. To provide template for TCR sequencing, every sample had RNA extracted and reverse transcribed into cDNA. The immuneACCESS repertoire file appears here via TCRdb, limited to in-frame rearrangements. These files lack a portion of the clones; in checked studies, under half of the deficit traces to unresolved V genes, and the cause of the others is not known. Across this sample there are some 150,000 clones, with around 50% seen only once. Approximately 19% of the sample is held by the ten biggest clonotypes. In the paper's terms, the time point label means: baseline before oral tofacitinib. This specimen consisted of CD8+ T cells sorted from blood, obtained at week 0. The receptors derive from a human donor with alopecia areata.

This clone was recorded once. The chain is built from TRBV30 and TRBJ1-2; 11 bases are a match to TRBD1. This CDR3 has 14 amino acids. With V trimmed by 0 bases and J by 8 bases, 5 bases remained unmatched. The germline gives CDR1 GTSNPN, CDR2 SVGIG (reference sequence). CDR3 DNA sequence: TGTGCCTGGAGTGTAGGACAGGGGGCTGGAGGCTACACCTTC. It is translated as CAWSVGQGAGGYTF. Full variable domain (rest looked up from reference TRBV30 and TRBJ1-2): SQTIHQWPATLVQPVGSPLSLECTVEGTSNPNLYWYRQAAGRGLQLLFYSVGIGQISSEVPQNLSASRPQDRQFILSSKKLLLSDSGFYLCAWSVGQGAGGYTFGSGTRLTVV.

The V and J genes are TRBV30 and TRBJ2-3, with 8 bases aligning to TRBD1. Germline CDR1 reads GTSNPN; CDR2 reads SVGIG (reference sequence). Germline trimming cut 2 bases from V and 6 bases from J; bases unmatched to any gene: 4. The CDR3 is 13 amino acids. The chain's CDR3 is CAWSTTGGDTQYF. The CDR3 DNA is TGTGCCTGGAGTACCACAGGGGGGGATACGCAGTATTTT.

This clone has only a few counts. The V call is TRBV19, the J call TRBJ1-2; no clear D gene. This CDR3 comprises 14 residues. Trimming removed 7 bases from V and 0 bases from J, with 12 bases in between. Germline V lookup: CDR1 LNHDA, CDR2 SQIVND (reference sequence). CDR3 in DNA: TGTGCCAGTAACGAGGGCCGGACTAACTATGGCTACACCTTC. As protein: CASNEGRTNYGYTF.

The chain has TRBV15 and TRBJ2-3; D possibly uses TRBD1 or TRBD2 (6 bases each). The CDR3 covers 15 residues. The V end was cut by 0 bases, the J end by 6 bases, with 13 bases between. Looked up from germline, CDR1 is LNHNV and CDR2 is YYDKDF (reference sequence). The DNA of the CDR3 is TGTGCCACCAGCAGAGAGGACAGCCGGGGGGATACGCAGTATTTT. Translating it yields CATSREDSRGDTQYF. Looking up the rest from reference TRBV15 and TRBJ2-3 gives the full variable domain: DAMVIQNPRYQVTQFGKPVTLSCSQTLNHNVMYWYQQKSSQAPKLLFHYYDKDFNNEADTPDNFQSRRPNTSFCFLDIRSPGLGDTAMYLCATSREDSRGDTQYFGPGTRLTVL.

This chain joins TRBV30 and TRBJ1-1; D uncertain. The germline V gene has CDR1 GTSNPN and CDR2 SVGIG (reference sequence). The CDR3 runs 13 residues. The ends were cut back, 8 bases at V and 0 bases at J, with 13 bases in the middle. Here the CDR3 DNA reads TGTGCCCTTAGAGATTCATTGAACACTGAAGCTTTCTTT. Translation: CALRDSLNTEAFF.

The CDR3 is CASSPQGSYEQYF. In DNA form, the CDR3 reads TGTGCCAGCAGTCCACAGGGATCCTACGAGCAGTACTTC. This rearrangement joins TRBV27 to TRBJ2-7; D perhaps matches TRBD1 (6 bases). Germline CDR1 reads MNHEY; CDR2 reads SMNVEV (reference sequence). The CDR3 spans 13 residues. The V end lost 5 bases, the J end lost 1 base, and 9 bases lay between the germline ends.

In its sample, this clone was seen a few times. DNA for the CDR3: TGCAGCGTTTCGGGGGGCTCCCGCACAGATACGCAGTATTTT. Translating it yields CSVSGGSRTDTQYF. V and J are TRBV29-1 and TRBJ2-3, with D tentatively TRBD2 (7 bases). The CDR3 runs 14 residues. Looked up from germline, CDR1 is SQVTM and CDR2 is ANQGSEA. V lost 5 bases, J lost 1 base, and 13 bases lay in between.

The J gene is TRBJ2-5, the V gene TRBV30; D gene uncertain. Germline CDR1 GTSNPN, CDR2 SVGIG (reference sequence). The CDR3 is 13 residues long. The V end was cut by 0 bases, the J end by 5 bases, with 10 bases between. CDR3 nucleotide sequence: TGTGCCTGGAGTGTAGACTCACGGGAGACCCAGTACTTC. Protein product: CAWSVDSRETQYF.

There are a few counts of this clone. The chain couples TRBV6-5 to TRBJ1-1; the D is unclear. The V end was cut by 0 bases, the J end by 5 bases, with 7 bases between. The CDR3 spans 13 residues. Germline assignment: CDR1 MNHEY and CDR2 SVGAGI. The CDR3 nucleotides read TGTGCCAGCAGTTACTCGCAGAGGACTGAAGCTTTCTTT. This gives the protein CASSYSQRTEAFF.

This clone has a handful of counts. The chain joins TRBV29-1 to TRBJ2-1; 10 bases map to TRBD1. The CDR3 length is 16 residues. The V segment lost 0 bases and the J segment 6 bases; nucleotides outside the gene matches: 8. CDR1 SQVTM and CDR2 ANQGSEA come from the germline V gene. The CDR3 DNA reads as TGCAGCGTTGAAGATCACCCGGACAGGGGGGGCAATGAGCAGTTCTTC. Its protein is CSVEDHPDRGGNEQFF.

V usage is TRBV19 and J usage is TRBJ1-1, with TRBD1 as a possible D gene (5 bases). Germline values: CDR1 LNHDA, CDR2 SQIVND (reference sequence). Trimming took 1 base from V and 8 from J, leaving 11 bases between them. This CDR3 has 13 residues. The CDR3 DNA sequence: TGTGCCAGTAGTATAGGAGGAGGGACCGAAGCTTTCTTT. Protein sequence: CASSIGGGTEAFF.